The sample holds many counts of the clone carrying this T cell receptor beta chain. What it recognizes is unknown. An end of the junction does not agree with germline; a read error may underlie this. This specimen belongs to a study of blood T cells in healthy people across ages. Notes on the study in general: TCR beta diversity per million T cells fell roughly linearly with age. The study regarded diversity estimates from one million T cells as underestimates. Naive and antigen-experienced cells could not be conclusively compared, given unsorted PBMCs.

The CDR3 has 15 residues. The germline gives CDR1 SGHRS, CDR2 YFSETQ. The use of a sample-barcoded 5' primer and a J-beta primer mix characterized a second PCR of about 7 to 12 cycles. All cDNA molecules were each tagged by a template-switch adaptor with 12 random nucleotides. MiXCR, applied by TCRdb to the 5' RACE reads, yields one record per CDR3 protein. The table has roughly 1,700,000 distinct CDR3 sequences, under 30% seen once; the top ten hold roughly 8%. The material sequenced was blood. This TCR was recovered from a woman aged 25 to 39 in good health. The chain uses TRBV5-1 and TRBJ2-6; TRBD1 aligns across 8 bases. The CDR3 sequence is CASSPDRAGANVLTF. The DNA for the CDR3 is TGTGCCAGCAGCCCGGACAGGGCTGGGGCCAACGTCCTGACTTTC.